Listed below are T cell receptor beta chains from one sample, sequenced in a study of T cells after yellow fever vaccination. TCRdb used MiXCR to reprocess the 5' RACE reads, holding one entry per CDR3 protein. The sample lists 500,000 to 650,000 distinct CDR3 sequences, approximately 13% seen once, with 15% in the top ten. The input for sequencing was PBMCs, taken on the day of the yellow fever booster vaccination. Receptors originate from a man in his thirties or forties who received the YFV17D yellow fever vaccine. The CDR3 runs from the conserved cysteine through the conserved F or W.

v_gene: TRBV20-1; j_gene: TRBJ2-1; CDR3aa: CSAPAVGYNEQFF
v_gene: TRBV9; j_gene: TRBJ2-7; CDR3aa: CASSARPGRLAGGSYEQYF
v_gene: TRBV5-1; j_gene: TRBJ2-7; CDR3aa: CASNPLGQLGVEQYF
v_gene: TRBV7-2; j_gene: TRBJ1-1; CDR3aa: CASSLGDRTTEAFF
v_gene: TRBV5-6; j_gene: TRBJ2-1; CDR3aa: CASSLVGTSSPNEQFF
v_gene: TRBV5-1; j_gene: TRBJ1-3; CDR3aa: CASSLWGGENTIYF
v_gene: TRBV7-8; j_gene: TRBJ2-3; CDR3aa: CASSLDSPSGRGQKRGFTDTQYF
v_gene: TRBV6-5; j_gene: TRBJ1-6; CDR3aa: CASGGRSYNSPLHF
v_gene: TRBV6-2/TRBV6-3; j_gene: TRBJ2-2; CDR3aa: CASSYRVTGELFF
v_gene: TRBV3-1; j_gene: TRBJ1-6; CDR3aa: CASSQRDSPLHF
v_gene: TRBV5-4; j_gene: TRBJ1-1; CDR3aa: CASSLMGYTEAFF
v_gene: TRBV28; j_gene: TRBJ2-5; CDR3aa: CASSWGIRETQYF
v_gene: TRBV6-5; j_gene: TRBJ2-3; CDR3aa: CASSYLWTSGSTDTQYF
v_gene: TRBV4-1; j_gene: TRBJ2-1; CDR3aa: CASSQDHGTGSSYNEQFF
v_gene: TRBV11-2; j_gene: TRBJ2-5; CDR3aa: CASSHAGQGGRETQYF
v_gene: TRBV10-3; j_gene: TRBJ2-1; CDR3aa: CAIKAGTVNDEQFF
v_gene: TRBV18; j_gene: TRBJ1-3; CDR3aa: CASSPNGLPASGNTIYF
v_gene: TRBV11-2; j_gene: TRBJ2-1; CDR3aa: CASSFSLNNEQFF
v_gene: TRBV29-1; j_gene: TRBJ2-7; CDR3aa: CSAKRPDASYEQYF
v_gene: TRBV30; j_gene: TRBJ2-7; CDR3aa: CAWSSAGGNEQYF
v_gene: TRBV9; j_gene: TRBJ2-5; CDR3aa: CASSVTGGEETQYF
v_gene: TRBV4-3; j_gene: TRBJ1-1; CDR3aa: CASSLGSEAFF
v_gene: TRBV11-3; j_gene: TRBJ2-1; CDR3aa: CASSLDRRNEQFF
v_gene: TRBV6-1; j_gene: TRBJ2-2; CDR3aa: CASSKQGARGTGELFF
v_gene: TRBV6-5; j_gene: TRBJ2-3; CDR3aa: CASSYGEGVGPTDTQYF
v_gene: TRBV14; j_gene: TRBJ2-5; CDR3aa: CASSQDRHETQYF
v_gene: TRBV7-2; j_gene: TRBJ2-1; CDR3aa: CASSTDALAGGSEQFF